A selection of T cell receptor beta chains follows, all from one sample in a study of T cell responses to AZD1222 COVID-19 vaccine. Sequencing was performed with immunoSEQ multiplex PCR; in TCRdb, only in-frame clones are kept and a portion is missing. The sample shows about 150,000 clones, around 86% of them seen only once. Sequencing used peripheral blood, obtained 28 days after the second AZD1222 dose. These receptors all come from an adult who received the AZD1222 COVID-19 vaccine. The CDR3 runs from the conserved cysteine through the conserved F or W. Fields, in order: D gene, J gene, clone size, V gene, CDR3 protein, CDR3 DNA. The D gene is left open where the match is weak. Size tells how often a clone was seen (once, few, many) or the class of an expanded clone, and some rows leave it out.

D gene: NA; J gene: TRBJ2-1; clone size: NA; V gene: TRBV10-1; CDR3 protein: CASSGKRFDNEQFF; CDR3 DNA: TGCGCCAGCAGTGGAAAGAGGTTCGACAATGAGCAGTTCTTC
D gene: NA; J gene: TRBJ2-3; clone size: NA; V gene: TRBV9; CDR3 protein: CASSVGQGRNTDTQYF; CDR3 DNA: TGTGCCAGCAGCGTAGGGCAGGGTCGGAACACAGATACGCAGTATTTT
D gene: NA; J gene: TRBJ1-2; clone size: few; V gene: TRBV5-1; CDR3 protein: CASSLAKGPNYGYTF; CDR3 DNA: TGCGCCAGCAGCTTGGCCAAGGGCCCAAACTATGGCTACACCTTC
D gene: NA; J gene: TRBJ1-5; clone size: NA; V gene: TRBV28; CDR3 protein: CASSLQVEQPQHF; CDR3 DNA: TGTGCCAGCAGTTTACAGGTAGAACAGCCCCAGCATTTT
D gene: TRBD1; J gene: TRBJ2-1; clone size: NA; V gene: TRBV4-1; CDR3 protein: CASSEGDSRREQFF; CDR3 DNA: TGCGCCAGCAGCGAGGGGGACAGCCGGAGGGAGCAGTTCTTC
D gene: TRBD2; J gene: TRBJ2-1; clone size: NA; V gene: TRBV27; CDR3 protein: CASSLAGAYNEQFF; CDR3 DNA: TGTGCCAGCAGTTTAGCGGGAGCCTACAATGAGCAGTTCTTC
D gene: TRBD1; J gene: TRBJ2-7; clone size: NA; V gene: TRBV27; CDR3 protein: CASSRPGQPYEQYF; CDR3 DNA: TGTGCCAGCAGCCGACCGGGACAGCCCTACGAGCAGTACTTC
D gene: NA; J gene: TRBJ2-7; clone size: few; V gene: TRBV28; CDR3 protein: CASSFSATYEQYF; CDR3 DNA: TGTGCCAGCAGTTTCTCTGCAACCTACGAGCAGTACTTC
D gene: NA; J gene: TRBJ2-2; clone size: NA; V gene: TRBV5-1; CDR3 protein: CASSVQGSTGELFF; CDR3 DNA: TGCGCCAGCTCGGTCCAGGGAAGTACCGGGGAGCTGTTTTTT
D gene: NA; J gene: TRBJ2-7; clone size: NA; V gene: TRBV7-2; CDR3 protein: CASSYGTSSYEQYF; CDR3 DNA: TGTGCCAGCAGCTACGGGACCTCTTCCTACGAGCAGTACTTC
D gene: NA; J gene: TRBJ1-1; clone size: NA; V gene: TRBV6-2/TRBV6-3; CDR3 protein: CASSYSAGIEAFF; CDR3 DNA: TGTGCCAGCAGTTACTCCGCGGGAATTGAAGCTTTCTTT
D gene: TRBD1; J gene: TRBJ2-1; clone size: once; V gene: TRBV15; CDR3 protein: CATSRDQGAAYNEQFF; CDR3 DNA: TGTGCCACCAGCAGAGACCAGGGGGCTGCCTACAATGAGCAGTTCTTC
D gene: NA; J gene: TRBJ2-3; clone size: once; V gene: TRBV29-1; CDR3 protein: CSVRPGQGTDTQYF; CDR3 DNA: TGCAGCGTACGCCCCGGGCAAGGCACAGATACGCAGTATTTT
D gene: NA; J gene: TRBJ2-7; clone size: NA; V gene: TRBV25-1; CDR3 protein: CASSEFRQSSEQYF; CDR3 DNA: TGTGCCAGCAGTGAATTCAGGCAGTCTAGCGAGCAGTACTTC
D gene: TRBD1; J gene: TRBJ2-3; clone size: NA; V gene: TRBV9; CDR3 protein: CASSVVGGEGATQYF; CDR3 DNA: TGTGCCAGCAGCGTAGTAGGTGGTGAGGGGGCTACGCAGTATTTT
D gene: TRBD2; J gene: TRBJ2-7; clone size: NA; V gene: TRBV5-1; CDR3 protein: CASSSGRTLAGSISYEQYF; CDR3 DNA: TGCGCCAGCAGCTCCGGAAGGACCTTAGCGGGATCTATCTCCTACGAGCAGTACTTC
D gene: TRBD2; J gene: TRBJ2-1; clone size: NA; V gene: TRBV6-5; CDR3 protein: CAGGEGTLYNEQFF; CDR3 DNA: TGTGCCGGCGGGGAGGGTACCTTGTACAATGAGCAGTTCTTC
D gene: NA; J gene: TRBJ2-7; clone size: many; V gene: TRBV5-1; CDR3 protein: CASSLVGRRYEQYF; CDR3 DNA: TGCGCCAGCAGCTTGGTCGGCAGGAGATACGAGCAGTACTTC
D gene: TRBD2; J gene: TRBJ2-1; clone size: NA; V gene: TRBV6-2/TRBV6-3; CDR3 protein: CASSYTSGRNEQFF; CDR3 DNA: TGTGCCAGCAGTTACACTAGCGGGAGGAATGAGCAGTTCTTC
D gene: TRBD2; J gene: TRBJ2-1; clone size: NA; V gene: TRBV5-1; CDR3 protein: CASSSPGLVGGEQFF; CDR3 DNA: TGCGCCAGCAGCTCTCCGGGACTAGTAGGTGGTGAGCAGTTCTTC
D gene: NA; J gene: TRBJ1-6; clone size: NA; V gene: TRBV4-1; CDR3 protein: CASSHIRGTSSPLHF; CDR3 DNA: TGCGCCAGCAGCCATATTCGGGGAACGAGTTCACCCCTCCACTTT
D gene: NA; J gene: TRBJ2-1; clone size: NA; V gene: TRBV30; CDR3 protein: CAWTNLLAGLMGYNEQFF; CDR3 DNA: TGTGCCTGGACAAATCTCCTCGCGGGTCTGATGGGTTACAATGAGCAGTTCTTC
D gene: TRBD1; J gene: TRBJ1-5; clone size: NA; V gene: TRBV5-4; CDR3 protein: CASSTGTGTNQPQHF; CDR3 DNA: TGTGCCAGCAGCACCGGGACAGGCACGAATCAGCCCCAGCATTTT
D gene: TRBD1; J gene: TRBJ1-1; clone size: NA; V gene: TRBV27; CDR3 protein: CASSPWTGTGGRTEAFF; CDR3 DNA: TGTGCCAGCAGTCCTTGGACTGGGACAGGGGGTCGCACTGAAGCTTTCTTT
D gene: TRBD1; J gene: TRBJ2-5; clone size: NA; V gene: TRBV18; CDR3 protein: CASSTGKAETQYF; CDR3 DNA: TGTGCCAGCTCGACAGGGAAGGCAGAGACCCAGTACTTC
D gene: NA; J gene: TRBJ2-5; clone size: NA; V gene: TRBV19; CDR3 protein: CASSIKIGAQYF; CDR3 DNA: TGTGCCAGTAGTATTAAAATCGGGGCCCAGTACTTC
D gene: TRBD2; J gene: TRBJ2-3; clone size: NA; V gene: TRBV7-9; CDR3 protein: CASSAAGTSGTDTQYF; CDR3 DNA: TGTGCCAGCAGCGCCGCCGGGACTAGCGGAACAGATACGCAGTATTTT
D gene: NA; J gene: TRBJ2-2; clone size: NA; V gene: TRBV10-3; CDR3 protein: CAISESASTGELFF; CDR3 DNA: TGTGCCATCAGTGAGTCAGCTAGCACCGGGGAGCTGTTTTTT
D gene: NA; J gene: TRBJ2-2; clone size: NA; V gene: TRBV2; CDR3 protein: CASRAPSGTGELFF; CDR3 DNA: TGTGCCAGCAGAGCCCCGAGTGGGACCGGGGAGCTGTTTTTT
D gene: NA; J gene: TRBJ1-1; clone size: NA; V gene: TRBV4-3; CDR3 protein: CASSRAGGGNTEAFF; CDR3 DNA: TGCGCCAGCAGCCGAGCGGGGGGCGGGAACACTGAAGCTTTCTTT
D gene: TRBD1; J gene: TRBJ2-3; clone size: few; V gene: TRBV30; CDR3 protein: CAWSVQGSDTQYF; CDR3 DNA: TGTGCCTGGAGTGTACAGGGGTCAGATACGCAGTATTTT
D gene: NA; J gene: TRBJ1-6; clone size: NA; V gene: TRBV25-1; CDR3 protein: CASTRGDSPLHF; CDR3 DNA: TGTGCCAGCACTCGGGGGGATTCACCCCTCCACTTT
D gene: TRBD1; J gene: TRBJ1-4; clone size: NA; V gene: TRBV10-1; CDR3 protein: CASSCRTGGEKLFF; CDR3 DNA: TGCGCCAGCAGTTGTAGGACAGGGGGTGAAAAACTGTTTTTT
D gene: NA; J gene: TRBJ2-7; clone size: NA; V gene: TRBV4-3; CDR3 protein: CASSQDTGYSYEQYF; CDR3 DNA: TGCGCCAGCAGCCAGGACACGGGCTACTCCTACGAGCAGTACTTC
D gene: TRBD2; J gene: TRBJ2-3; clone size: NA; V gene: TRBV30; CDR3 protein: CAWSPNSGREDTQYF; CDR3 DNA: TGTGCCTGGAGTCCGAATAGCGGGAGGGAAGATACGCAGTATTTT
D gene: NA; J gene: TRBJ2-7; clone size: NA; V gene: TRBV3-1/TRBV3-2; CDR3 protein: CASSRSGHTVSYEQYF; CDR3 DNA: TGTGCCAGCAGCCGATCAGGACACACGGTCTCCTACGAGCAGTACTTC
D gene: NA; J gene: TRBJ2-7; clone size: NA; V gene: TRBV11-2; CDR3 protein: CASSYSPGSSYEQYF; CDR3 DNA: TGTGCCAGCAGCTACTCGCCAGGTAGCTCCTACGAGCAGTACTTC
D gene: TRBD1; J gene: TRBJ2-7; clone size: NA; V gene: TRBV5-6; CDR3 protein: CASTPAGTGAYEQYF; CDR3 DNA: TGTGCCAGCACCCCAGCCGGGACAGGCGCCTACGAGCAGTACTTC
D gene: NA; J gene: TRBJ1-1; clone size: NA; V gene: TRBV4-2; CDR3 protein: CASSQDRIEAFF; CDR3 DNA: TGTGCCAGCAGCCAAGACAGGATTGAAGCTTTCTTT
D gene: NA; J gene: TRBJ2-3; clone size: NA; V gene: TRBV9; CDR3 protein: CASSGRIADTQYF; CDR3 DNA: TGTGCCAGCAGCGGGCGGATTGCAGATACGCAGTATTTT
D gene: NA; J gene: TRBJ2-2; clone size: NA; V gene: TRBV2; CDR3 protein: CASSRRRETGELFF; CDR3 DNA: TGTGCCAGCAGTCGTCGCCGGGAAACCGGGGAGCTGTTTTTT
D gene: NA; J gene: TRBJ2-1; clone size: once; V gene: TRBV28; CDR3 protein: CASSFSGRSSYNEQFF; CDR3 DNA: TGTGCCAGCAGTTTTAGCGGAAGAAGCTCCTACAATGAGCAGTTCTTC
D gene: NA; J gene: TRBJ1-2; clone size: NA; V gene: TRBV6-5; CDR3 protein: CASRLDVPYTF; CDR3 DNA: TGTGCCAGCAGGTTAGACGTACCCTACACCTTC
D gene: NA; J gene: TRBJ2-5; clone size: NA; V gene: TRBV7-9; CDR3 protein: CASSSGETQYF; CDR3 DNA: TGTGCCAGCAGCTCGGGGGAGACCCAGTACTTC
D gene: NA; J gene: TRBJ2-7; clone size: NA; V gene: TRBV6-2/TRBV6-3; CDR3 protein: CASSDVRDEQYF; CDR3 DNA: TGTGCCAGCAGCGACGTGAGGGACGAGCAGTACTTC
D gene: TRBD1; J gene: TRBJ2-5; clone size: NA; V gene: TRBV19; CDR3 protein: CASSPTSGTGVETQYF; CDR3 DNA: TGTGCCAGTAGTCCCACCTCCGGGACAGGGGTGGAGACCCAGTACTTC
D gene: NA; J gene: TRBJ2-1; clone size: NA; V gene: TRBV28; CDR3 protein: CASSLPGAHGNEQFF; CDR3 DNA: TGTGCCAGCAGTCTACCGGGGGCGCATGGGAATGAGCAGTTCTTC
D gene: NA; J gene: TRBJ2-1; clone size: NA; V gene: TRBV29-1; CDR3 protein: CSVDSLGLDEQFF; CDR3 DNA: TGCAGCGTTGACAGCCTCGGACTGGACGAGCAGTTCTTC
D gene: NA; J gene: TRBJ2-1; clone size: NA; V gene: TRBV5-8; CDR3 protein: CASSSVGKPYNEQFF; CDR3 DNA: TGTGCCAGCAGCTCCGTGGGTAAACCCTACAATGAGCAGTTCTTC
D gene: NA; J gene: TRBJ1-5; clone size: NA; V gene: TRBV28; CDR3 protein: CASSHGVRPQHF; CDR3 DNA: TGTGCCAGCAGTCACGGGGTTCGGCCCCAGCATTTT
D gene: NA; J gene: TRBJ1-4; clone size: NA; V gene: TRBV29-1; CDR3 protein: CSVGGGGGTNEKLFF; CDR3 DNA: TGCAGCGTTGGAGGAGGGGGAGGAACTAATGAAAAACTGTTTTTT
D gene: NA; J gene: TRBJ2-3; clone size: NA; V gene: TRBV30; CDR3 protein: CAWGVWGTDTQYF; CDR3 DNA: TGTGCCTGGGGGGTATGGGGCACAGATACGCAGTATTTT
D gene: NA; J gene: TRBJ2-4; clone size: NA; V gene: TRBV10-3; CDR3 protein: CAISDGAGLIAKNIQYF; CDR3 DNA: TGTGCCATCAGTGACGGCGCGGGGCTCATAGCCAAAAACATTCAGTACTTC
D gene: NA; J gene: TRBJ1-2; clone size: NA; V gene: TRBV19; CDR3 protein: CASFPGRGVNYGYTF; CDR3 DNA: TGTGCCAGTTTCCCCGGGAGGGGAGTTAACTATGGCTACACCTTC